This T cell receptor beta chain was retrieved from a study of PD-L1 blockade in urothelial cancer (dated by TCRdb to 2016 to 2017). Some background on the complete study: Every patient began therapy in about 2014 and was given atezolizumab 1,200 mg intravenously every 3 weeks. An ECOG performance status of 0 or 1 was recorded for the patients, and 0 to 3 prior chemotherapy regimens had been received by the patients. Pretreatment blood TCR-seq was available for about 30 patients, at least one posttreatment blood collection was obtained for about 24 patients, and tumor TCR-seq was available for about 24 patients. TCR sequencing covered pretreatment tumor samples and matched, serially collected peripheral blood taken before and after atezolizumab treatment. Nine patients achieved durable clinical benefit and approximately 20 did not. Blood samples gave a median of about 130,000 T cells and approximately 80,000 unique TCRs, with a median clonality of approximately 0.08. Durable clinical benefit meant progression-free survival longer than 6 months, and TCR features were also tested against progression-free and overall survival. Blood samples were analyzed 3 weeks after the start of treatment (second dose) and 6 weeks after the start of treatment. About 90% of the roughly 29 patients were identified as males with urothelial cancer of bladder origin, and a prior smoking history was reported by 18 of 29 patients. An exploratory multi-omic analysis was conducted of the somatic, immune and clinical correlates of response to PD-L1 blockade with atezolizumab in urothelial cancer. Whole exome sequencing and RNA sequencing of pretreatment tumors were performed alongside TCR sequencing in the same patients.

Beyond this particular receptor, the publication reports: Patients with durable benefit showed greater expansion of tumor-associated TCR clones in peripheral blood 3 weeks after starting treatment (n ≈ 21, p = 0.022). Improved progression-free and overall survival was associated with having pretreatment peripheral blood TCR clonality below the median. Small sample size (n of about 30) and many exploratory analyses mean the results are intended to be hypothesis-generating.

In the paper's terms, the time point label means: peripheral blood 6 weeks after treatment start. A total of some 30 patients with locally advanced or metastatic urothelial carcinoma, treated at Memorial Sloan Kettering on a trial protocol, made up the cohort. Peripheral blood mononuclear cells were collected pretreatment and during treatment, at between 1 and 8 total time points per patient. The Qiagen DNeasy Blood extraction kit was used to purify genomic DNA from total PBMCs and tumor samples. PBMCs were collected pretreatment and during treatment, and were isolated and stored as previously described. As regards this clone: The specificity of this receptor is unknown. Base qualities are not recorded, but no much larger clone differs from it by a single base.

Including the terminal cysteine and phenylalanine, the CDR3 comprises 15 residues. Kept here is only the CDR3 DNA, which spans 45 bases and is read in frame from base 1. The germline V gene (reference sequence) gives CDR1 as GTSNPN and CDR2 as SVGIG. For this chain, trimming is 0 bases at the V end and 8 bases at the J end, and the number of junction bases without a gene match is 10. Synthetic TCR analog templates were spiked into each PCR so that absolute template abundance could be estimated from read counts. TCRbeta CDR3 regions were amplified from genomic DNA with bias-controlled V and J gene primers using the immunoSEQ assay. Sequencing of rearranged TCRbeta segments was performed at approximately 20X coverage. From the authors' description of their analysis: Sequencing errors were corrected by clustering and CDR3s were annotated against IMGT to assign V, D and J genes. Only productive TCRbeta rearrangements were used in downstream analyses, excluding out-of-frame or stop-codon sequences. Clonality was computed as one minus Shannon entropy normalized by the log of the number of unique productive sequences. Fisher's exact test with Benjamini-Hochberg correction, at a threshold of adjusted p below 0.01, was used to find clones that differed between time points or between blood and tumor. Not all clones reach the TCRdb copy of this immuneACCESS table, which keeps in-frame sequences only. Checked studies attribute under half of the gap to unresolved V genes and leave the rest unexplained. V, J and clone size reflect that table, while D and trimming were determined from the DNA. Within this sample are about 45,000 clones, with roughly 86% of them counted one time only. Over 10% of the sample is taken by the ten largest.

The source material was PBMCs, sampled around atezolizumab (anti-PD-L1) treatment. The rearrangement combines TRBV30 with TRBJ2-1; 7 central nucleotides agree with TRBD1. The sequence was obtained from a man in his sixties with urothelial cancer. The CDR3 in this case is CAWSVRDRRIHEQFF. In nucleotide form, the sequence is TGTGCCTGGAGTGTAAGGGACAGACGAATTCATGAGCAGTTCTTC.